The entry below gives a single T cell receptor (beta chain) sequence along with its context. Its antigen is as yet unknown. Germline CDR1 reads SGHRS; CDR2 reads YFSETQ. The V end lost 5 bases, the J end lost 3 bases, and 18 bases lay between the germline ends. The CDR3 is 15 residues long. While the first cohort had 600 to 750 subjects, the donors belonged to the separate validation cohort of about 110 subjects. The record originates from a study of cytomegalovirus exposure and HLA in healthy donors. Study-level findings and limits: In vitro work confirmed that a few CMV-associated chains recognize CMV antigens. Cytomegalovirus-associated status was assigned to approximately 160 TCR beta chains. Later, an analysis found that TCR clusters from the first cohort tended to co-occur in the 120 validation repertoires.

Measured with immunoSEQ multiplex PCR; TCRdb has only the in-frame clones, and not every one. The repertoire has 200,000 to 300,000 clones, around 90% of them found once; the top ten carry 3.1%. The J gene is TRBJ2-7, the V gene TRBV5-1, with D possibly being TRBD2 (6 bases). This receptor was taken from a woman between 25 and 40 years old in good health and CMV-seronegative. The sequenced material came from PBMCs. DNA for the CDR3: TGCGCCAGCAGAGAGGGAGGTCCAGATTACTACGAGCAGTACTTC. This codes for CASREGGPDYYEQYF.